Listed below are T cell receptor beta chains from one sample, sequenced in a study of cytomegalovirus exposure and HLA in healthy donors. Using immunoSEQ multiplex PCR, the repertoire was profiled, and TCRdb retains in-frame clones only, with some absent. The sample is made up of about 120,000 clones, and the top ten hold roughly 3.6% of it. The source material was PBMCs. The receptor set was obtained from a young man in good health and CMV-seronegative. CDR3s leave out the opening cysteine and the closing phenylalanine or tryptophan.

j_call | v_call | cdr3_aa
TRBJ2-5 | TRBV7-7 | ASSPGLHQETQY
TRBJ2-3 | TRBV30 | ARERGGVADTQY
TRBJ1-2 | TRBV7-2 | ASRTGTGTAYGYT
TRBJ2-2 | TRBV7-9 | ASSLDAGGSTGELF
TRBJ2-1 | TRBV30 | AWSGRGLRGWQF
TRBJ1-3 | TRBV6-1 | ASSELRGRGSGNTIY
TRBJ2-7 | TRBV19 | ASSIELRGREQY
TRBJ1-4 | TRBV28 | ASSLLGQGFEKLF
TRBJ1-6 | TRBV11-2 | ASSALGRVSPLH
TRBJ1-2 | TRBV28 | ASSSSVNYGYT
TRBJ1-1 | TRBV6-5 | ASSLAGADTEAF
TRBJ2-1 | TRBV6-4 | ASSGLAGGNEQF
TRBJ1-5 | TRBV19 | ASSPRGTTGQPQH
TRBJ2-5 | TRBV5-4 | ASSADRGSRETQY
TRBJ1-1 | TRBV4-1 | ASSFRQGDRAEAF
TRBJ2-3 | TRBV28 | ASSLLAGGRVYTQY
TRBJ2-7 | TRBV29-1 | SVVGRGFGEQY
TRBJ2-7 | TRBV21-1 | ASTPLATSGGIPGQY
TRBJ2-3 | TRBV19 | ASSGTSGGIGQY
TRBJ2-2 | TRBV19 | ASSDRGRAGELF
TRBJ1-2 | TRBV28 | ASSSQGATGYGYT
TRBJ2-1 | TRBV28 | ASRGAVLSYNEQF
TRBJ1-4 | TRBV5-1 | ASSSGGSGEKLF
TRBJ2-3 | TRBV6-4 | ASSEASEGAHTDTQY
TRBJ1-6 | TRBV11-2 | ASSLDPAGARNSPLH
TRBJ1-6 | TRBV7-2 | ASSWGQGIYSPLH
TRBJ2-7 | TRBV6-5 | ASRAGTGGAYEQY
TRBJ1-2 | TRBV7-6 | ASSGGQGFGYT
TRBJ1-1 | TRBV19 | ASSISAGTPDTEAF
TRBJ2-1 | TRBV5-6 | ASSLESISRFTDEQF
TRBJ2-3 | TRBV4-3 | ASRRTASTDTQY
TRBJ1-5 | TRBV5-6 | ASSLGQGQGQPQH
TRBJ2-1 | TRBV6-1 | ASSAEAGAHNEQF
TRBJ2-2 | TRBV5-1 | ASSLNGIYPLADTGELF
TRBJ1-1 | TRBV10-3 | AISERDRGYVTEAF
TRBJ2-7 | TRBV4-1 | ASSHVTSGGSLLHEQY
TRBJ1-1 | TRBV5-1 | ASSSGTGKLNTEAF
TRBJ1-6 | TRBV7-8 | ASSLTFGTGNSPLH
TRBJ2-1 | TRBV6-6 | ASSYSGQGKDEQF
TRBJ1-2 | TRBV5-6 | ASSPPGTGLGYT
TRBJ2-5 | TRBV28 | ASSYPQGYQETQY
TRBJ1-1 | TRBV20-1 | SARDRVSAF
TRBJ2-7 | TRBV6-5 | ASNRQGQHEQY
TRBJ1-5 | TRBV2 | ASSTGQGDNQPQH
TRBJ1-2 | TRBV5-1 | ASSVGSGSGYT
TRBJ1-2 | TRBV7-2 | ASSHGPKVYGYT
TRBJ2-5 | TRBV7-6 | ASSQAGTMGETQY
TRBJ2-2 | TRBV4-2 | ASSQESSGGPYTGELF